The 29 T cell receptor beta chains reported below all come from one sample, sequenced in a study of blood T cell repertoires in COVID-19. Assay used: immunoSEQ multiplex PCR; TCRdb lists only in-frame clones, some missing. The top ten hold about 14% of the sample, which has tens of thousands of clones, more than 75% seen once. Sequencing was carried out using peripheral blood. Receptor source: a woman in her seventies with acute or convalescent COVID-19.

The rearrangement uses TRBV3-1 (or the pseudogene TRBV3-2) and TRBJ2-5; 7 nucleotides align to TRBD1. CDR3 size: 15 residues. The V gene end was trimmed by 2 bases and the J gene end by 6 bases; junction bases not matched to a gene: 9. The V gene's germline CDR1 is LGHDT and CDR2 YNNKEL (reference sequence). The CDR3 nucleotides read TGTGCCAGCAGCCAACCGACAGGGATGACGCAGACCCAGTACTTC. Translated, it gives CASSQPTGMTQTQYF.

The CDR3: CSAGGAAYQETQYF. The CDR3 DNA sequence: TGCAGTGCTGGTGGGGCCGCGTACCAAGAGACCCAGTACTTC. The V and J genes are TRBV20-1 and TRBJ2-5; a possible D gene is TRBD1 (5 bases). The CDR3 extends over 14 amino acids. Trimming took 5 bases from V and 0 from J, leaving 13 bases between them. Germline loops: CDR1 DFQATT, CDR2 SNEGSKA (reference sequence).

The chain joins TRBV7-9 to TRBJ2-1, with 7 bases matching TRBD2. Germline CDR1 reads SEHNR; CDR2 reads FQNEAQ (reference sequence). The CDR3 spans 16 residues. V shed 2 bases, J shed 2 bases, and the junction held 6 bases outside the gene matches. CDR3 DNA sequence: TGTGCCAGCAGCTTAAACTACCTAGCGGCCTACAATGAGCAGTTCTTC. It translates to CASSLNYLAAYNEQFF.

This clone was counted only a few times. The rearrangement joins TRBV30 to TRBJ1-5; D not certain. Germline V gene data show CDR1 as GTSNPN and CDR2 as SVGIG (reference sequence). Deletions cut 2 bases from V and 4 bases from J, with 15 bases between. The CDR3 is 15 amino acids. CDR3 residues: CAWSSGTAGNQPQHF. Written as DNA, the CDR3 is TGTGCCTGGAGTAGCGGTACCGCCGGGAATCAGCCCCAGCATTTT.

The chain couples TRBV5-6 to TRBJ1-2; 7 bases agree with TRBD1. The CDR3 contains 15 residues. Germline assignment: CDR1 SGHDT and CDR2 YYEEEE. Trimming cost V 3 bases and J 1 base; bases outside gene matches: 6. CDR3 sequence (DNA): TGTGCCAGCAGCTCTGCGGGACAGATTAACTATGGCTACACCTTC. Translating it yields CASSSAGQINYGYTF.

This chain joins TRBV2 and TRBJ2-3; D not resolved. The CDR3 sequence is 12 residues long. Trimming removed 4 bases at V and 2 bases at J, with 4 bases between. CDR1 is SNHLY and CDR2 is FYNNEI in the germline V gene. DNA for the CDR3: TGTGCCAGCAGTGCGTTCACAGATACGCAGTATTTT. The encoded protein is CASSAFTDTQYF.

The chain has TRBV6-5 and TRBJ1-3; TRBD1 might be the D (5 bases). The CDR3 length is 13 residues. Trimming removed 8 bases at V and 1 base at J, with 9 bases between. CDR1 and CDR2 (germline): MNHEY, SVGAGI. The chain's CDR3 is CASARGSGNTIYF. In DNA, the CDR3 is TGTGCCAGCGCCCGGGGGTCTGGAAACACCATATATTTT.

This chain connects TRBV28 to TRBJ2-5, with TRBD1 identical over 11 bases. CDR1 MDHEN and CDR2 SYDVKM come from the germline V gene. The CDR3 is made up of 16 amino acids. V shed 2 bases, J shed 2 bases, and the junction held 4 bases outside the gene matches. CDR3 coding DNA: TGTGCCAGCAGTTTACGGGACAGGGGGTCACAAGAGACCCAGTACTTC. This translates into CASSLRDRGSQETQYF.

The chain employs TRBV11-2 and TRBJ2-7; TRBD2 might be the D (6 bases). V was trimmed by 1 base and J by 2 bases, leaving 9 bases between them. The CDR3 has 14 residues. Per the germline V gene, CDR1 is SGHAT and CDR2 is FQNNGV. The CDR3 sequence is CASSLGSGTYEQYV. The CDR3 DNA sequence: TGTGCCAGCAGCTTAGGTAGCGGAACCTACGAGCAGTACGTC.

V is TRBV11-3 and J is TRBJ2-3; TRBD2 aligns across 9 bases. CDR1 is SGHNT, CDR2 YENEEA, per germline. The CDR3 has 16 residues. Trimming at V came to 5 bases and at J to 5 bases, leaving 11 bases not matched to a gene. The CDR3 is CASSKSGTSPRDTQYF. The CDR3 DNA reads TGTGCCAGCAGCAAAAGCGGGACTAGCCCTAGAGATACGCAGTATTTT.

As DNA, the CDR3 is TGTGCCAGCAGTGAATATGTTGGGACAGGGCCCTACAATGAGCAGTTCTTC. Amino acid sequence: CASSEYVGTGPYNEQFF. The chain employs TRBV25-1 and TRBJ2-1; TRBD1 agrees at 9 bases. The junction had 5 bases not matched to a gene; V was cut back by 0 bases and J by 2 bases. The CDR3 is made up of 17 amino acids. CDR1 and CDR2 from the germline V gene are MGHDK and SYGVNS.

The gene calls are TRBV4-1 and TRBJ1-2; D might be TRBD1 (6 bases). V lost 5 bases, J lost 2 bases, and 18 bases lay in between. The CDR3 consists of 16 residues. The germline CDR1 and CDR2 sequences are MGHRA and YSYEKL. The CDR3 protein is CASSGPSGHYNYGYTF. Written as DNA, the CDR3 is TGCGCCAGCAGCGGCCCTTCGGGACACTACAACTATGGCTACACCTTC.

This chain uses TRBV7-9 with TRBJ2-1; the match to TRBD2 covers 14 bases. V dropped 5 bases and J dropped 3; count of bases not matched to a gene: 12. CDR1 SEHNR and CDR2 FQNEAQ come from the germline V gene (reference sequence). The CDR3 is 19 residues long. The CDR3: CASSVVLGLAGDGYNEQFF. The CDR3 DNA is TGTGCCAGCAGCGTCGTACTGGGACTAGCGGGAGATGGCTACAATGAGCAGTTCTTC. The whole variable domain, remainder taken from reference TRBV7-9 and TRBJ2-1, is DTGVSQNPRHKITKRGQNVTFRCDPISEHNRLYWYRQTLGQGPEFLTYFQNEAQLEKSRLLSDRFSAERPKGSFSTLEIQRTEQGDSAMYLCASSVVLGLAGDGYNEQFFGPGTRLTVL.

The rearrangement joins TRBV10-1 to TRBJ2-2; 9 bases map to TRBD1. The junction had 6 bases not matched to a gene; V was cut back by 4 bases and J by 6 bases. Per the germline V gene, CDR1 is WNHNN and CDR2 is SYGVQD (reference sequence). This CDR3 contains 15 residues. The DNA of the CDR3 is TGCGCCAGCAGTGGGAAAACAGGGGGCCCCGGGGAGCTGTTTTTT. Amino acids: CASSGKTGGPGELFF.

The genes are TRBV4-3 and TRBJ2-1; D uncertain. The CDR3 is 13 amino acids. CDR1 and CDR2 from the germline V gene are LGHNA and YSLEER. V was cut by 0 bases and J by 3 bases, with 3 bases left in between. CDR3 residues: CASSQDFYNEQFF. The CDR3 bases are TGCGCCAGCAGCCAAGACTTCTACAATGAGCAGTTCTTC.

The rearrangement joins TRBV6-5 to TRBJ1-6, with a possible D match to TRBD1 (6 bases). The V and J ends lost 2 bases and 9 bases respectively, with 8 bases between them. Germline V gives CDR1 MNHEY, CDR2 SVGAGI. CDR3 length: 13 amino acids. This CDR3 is CASSYGRGSPLHF. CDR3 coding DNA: TGTGCCAGCAGTTACGGCAGGGGTTCACCCCTCCACTTT.

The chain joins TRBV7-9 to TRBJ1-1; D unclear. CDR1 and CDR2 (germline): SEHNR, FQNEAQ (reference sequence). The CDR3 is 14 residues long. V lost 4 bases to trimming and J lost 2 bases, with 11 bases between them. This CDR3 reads CASSSRASNTEAFF. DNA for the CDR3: TGTGCCAGCAGCTCGAGGGCCTCAAACACTGAAGCTTTCTTT.

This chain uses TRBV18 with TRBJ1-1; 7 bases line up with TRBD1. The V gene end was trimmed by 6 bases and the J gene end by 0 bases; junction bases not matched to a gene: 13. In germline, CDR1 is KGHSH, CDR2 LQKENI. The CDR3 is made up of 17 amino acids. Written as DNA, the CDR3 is TGTGCCAGCTCTCAAAGCCTGAAGGGGGCGATGAACACTGAAGCTTTCTTT. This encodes CASSQSLKGAMNTEAFF.

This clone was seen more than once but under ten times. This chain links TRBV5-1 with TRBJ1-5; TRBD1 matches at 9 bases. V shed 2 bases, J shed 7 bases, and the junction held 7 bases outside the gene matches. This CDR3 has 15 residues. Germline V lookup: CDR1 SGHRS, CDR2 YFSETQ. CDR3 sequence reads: CASSLGTGIGQPQHF. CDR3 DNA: TGCGCCAGCAGCTTAGGGACAGGGATAGGACAGCCCCAGCATTTT.

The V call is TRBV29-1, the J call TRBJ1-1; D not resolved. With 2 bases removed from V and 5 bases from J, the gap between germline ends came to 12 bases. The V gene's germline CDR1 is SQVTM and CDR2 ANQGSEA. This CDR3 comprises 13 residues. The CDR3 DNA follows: TGCAGCGTTGAAACCGTAAGAGATACTGAAGCTTTCTTT. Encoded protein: CSVETVRDTEAFF.

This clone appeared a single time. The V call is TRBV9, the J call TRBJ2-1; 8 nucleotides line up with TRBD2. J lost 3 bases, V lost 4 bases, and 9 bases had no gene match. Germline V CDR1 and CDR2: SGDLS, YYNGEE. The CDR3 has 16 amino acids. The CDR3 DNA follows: TGTGCCAGCAGCCCAGCCAACGGGAGGGACTACAATGAGCAGTTCTTC. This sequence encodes CASSPANGRDYNEQFF.

CDR3 sequence: CASSDPKQGYSTDTQYF. For the CDR3, the DNA is TGCGCCAGCAGCGACCCAAAACAGGGTTACAGCACAGATACGCAGTATTTT. This rearrangement joins TRBV5-1 to TRBJ2-3; perhaps TRBD1 as D (6 bases). Germline V gives CDR1 SGHRS, CDR2 YFSETQ. There are 17 residues in the CDR3. V lost 4 bases, J lost 0 bases, and 18 bases lay in between.

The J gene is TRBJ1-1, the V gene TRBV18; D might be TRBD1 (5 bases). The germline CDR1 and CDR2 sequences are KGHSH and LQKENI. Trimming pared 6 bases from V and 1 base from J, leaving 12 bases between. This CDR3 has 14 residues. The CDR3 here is CASSETGGNTEAFF. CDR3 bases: TGTGCCAGCTCCGAGACCGGGGGGAACACTGAAGCTTTCTTT.

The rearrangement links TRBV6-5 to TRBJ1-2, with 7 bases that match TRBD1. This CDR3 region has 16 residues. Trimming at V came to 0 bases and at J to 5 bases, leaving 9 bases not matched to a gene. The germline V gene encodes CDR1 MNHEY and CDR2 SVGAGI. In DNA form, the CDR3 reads TGTGCCAGCAGTTACTCAGGGCAAGGGGGCGCTTATGGCTACACCTTC. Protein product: CASSYSGQGGAYGYTF.

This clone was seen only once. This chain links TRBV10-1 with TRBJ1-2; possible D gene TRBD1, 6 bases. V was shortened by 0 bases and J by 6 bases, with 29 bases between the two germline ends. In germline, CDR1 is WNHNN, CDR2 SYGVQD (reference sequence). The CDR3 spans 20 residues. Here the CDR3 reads CASSESIVGTSGEGDDGYTF. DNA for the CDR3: TGCGCCAGCAGTGAGTCTATAGTCGGGACAAGCGGGGAGGGAGATGATGGCTACACCTTC.

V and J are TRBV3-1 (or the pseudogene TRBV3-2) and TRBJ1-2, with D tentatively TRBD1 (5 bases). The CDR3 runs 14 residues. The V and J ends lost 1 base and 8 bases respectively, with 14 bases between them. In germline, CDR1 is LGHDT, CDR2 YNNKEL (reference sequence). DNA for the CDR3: TGTGCCAGCAGCCAAGTGTCAGGGCGCCAGGGCTACACCTTC. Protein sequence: CASSQVSGRQGYTF.

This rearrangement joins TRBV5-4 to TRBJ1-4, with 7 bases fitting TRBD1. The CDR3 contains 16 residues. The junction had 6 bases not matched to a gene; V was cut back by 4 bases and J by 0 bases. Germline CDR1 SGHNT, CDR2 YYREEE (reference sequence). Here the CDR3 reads CASSVRQGPTNEKLFF. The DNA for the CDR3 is TGTGCCAGCAGCGTACGACAGGGACCAACTAATGAAAAACTGTTTTTT.

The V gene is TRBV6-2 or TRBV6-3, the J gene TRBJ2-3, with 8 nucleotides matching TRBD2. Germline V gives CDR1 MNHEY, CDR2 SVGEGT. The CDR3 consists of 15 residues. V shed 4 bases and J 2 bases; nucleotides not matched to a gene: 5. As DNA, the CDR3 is TGTGCCAGCAGTTTCGAACTAGCGGCCACAGATACGCAGTATTTT. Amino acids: CASSFELAATDTQYF.

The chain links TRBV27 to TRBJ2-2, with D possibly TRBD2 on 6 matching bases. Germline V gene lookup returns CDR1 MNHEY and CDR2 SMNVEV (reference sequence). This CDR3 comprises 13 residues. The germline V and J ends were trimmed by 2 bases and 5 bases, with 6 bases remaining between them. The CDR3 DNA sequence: TGTGCCAGCAGTTTAGGGAGGACCGGGGAGCTGTTTTTT. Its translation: CASSLGRTGELFF.